This paragraph reports one TCR beta chain. The antigen remains unidentified. These data are taken from a study of cytomegalovirus exposure and HLA in healthy donors. Whole-study context: Findings of an earlier analysis included roughly 110 million unique TCR beta sequences from 190 million or so T cells. Study results and limitations: Cytomegalovirus association was assigned to around 150 TCR beta chains. Earlier findings revealed that most TCR beta V segments proved productive either about 90% or about 30% of the time. Sequencing likely produced, as an artifact, a cluster of highly shared sequence variants.

60 Vbeta and 13 Jbeta primers were used in PCR. Measured with immunoSEQ multiplex PCR; TCRdb has only the in-frame clones, and not every one. The sample lists 150,000 to 200,000 clones, about 9% occurring once. The receptor comes from a woman aged 25 to 39 in good health and CMV-seropositive. The specimen was PBMCs.

CDR3 in amino acids: CASSYLPISGTTIYF. DNA for the CDR3: TGTGCCAGCAGTTATTTACCAATTTCCGGGACAACCATATATTTT. The chain is built from TRBV6-6 and TRBJ1-3; D may be TRBD1 (6 bases). Deletions cut 3 bases from V and 10 bases from J, with 19 bases between. The CDR3 covers 15 residues. Germline loops: CDR1 MNHNY, CDR2 SVGAGI (reference sequence).